A selection of T cell receptor beta chains follows, all from one sample in a study of early T cells in non-severe SARS-CoV-2 infection. TCRdb passed the 5' RACE reads through MiXCR, listing each CDR3 protein once. This repertoire shows approximately 48,000 distinct CDR3 sequences, approximately 8.5% found once; its top ten account for about 16%. Sequencing was done on a sample of whole blood. The source is an adult who was a healthcare worker with PCR-confirmed SARS-CoV-2 infection or an uninfected control (not recorded which). Both conserved end residues are trimmed from each CDR3.

V gene | CDR3 protein
TRBV15 | ATSRDDRRIQAYEQY
TRBV7-2 | ASSQGQSTDTQY
TRBV7-2 | ASSLGEYPNYGYT
TRBV6-1 | ASSELGTGGRDNEQF
TRBV28 | ASSFWTSGRRKETQY
TRBV27 | ASSFSGASNQPQH
TRBV9 | ASRRTVGDTIY
TRBV28 | ASSRPGGARGYGYT
TRBV20-1 | SARPIPEVDYGYT
TRBV28 | ASKDPPGSSYNEQF
TRBV3-1 | ASSQVGLHYNEQF
TRBV10-2 | ASSLGTGRNSPLH
TRBV4-1 | ASSQERPAEAF
TRBV7-3 | ASSESSLSGELF
TRBV7-6 | ASSLASNAWEQY
TRBV12-3/TRBV12-4 | ASSSSRGQETQY
TRBV6-5 | ASSSMVAETQY
TRBV6-2/TRBV6-3 | ASSYPTGKPTYEQY
TRBV11-2 | ASSLDRGADTQY
TRBV20-1 | SARTSGSYEQY
TRBV19 | ASRLVGAHQPQH
TRBV29-1 | SVAWNGHHYEQY
TRBV28 | ASISGADSNYGYT
TRBV7-2 | ASSLAIFGNTIY
TRBV11-1 | ASSQGLLNTEAF
TRBV2 | ARPYEPIERDVKYNEQF
TRBV4-1 | ASSQIALGSYNEQF
TRBV29-1 | SVMTNYLYEQY
TRBV7-8 | ASRHLYSSNEQF
TRBV27 | ASSFWTNNEQF
TRBV5-1 | ASSSYRTGGQETQY